One sample yielded the 5 T cell receptor beta chains listed below, sequenced in a study of OX40 agonist ivuxolimab in advanced cancers. Sequencing used immunoSEQ multiplex PCR; TCRdb keeps in-frame clones, though not all of them. The sample includes tens of thousands of clones, about 90% of them seen just once. Sample: CD4+ or CD8+ T cells sorted from blood, taken in a trial of the OX40 agonist ivuxolimab. These receptors came from an adult with an advanced solid tumor such as melanoma, head and neck, liver or kidney cancer.

This chain uses TRBV12-1 with TRBJ1-2. TRBV12-1 corresponds to a pseudogene. This CDR3 has 12 residues. Here the CDR3 reads CASSSSLYGYTF. In DNA, the CDR3 is TGTGCCAGCAGCTCCTCCCTCTATGGCTACACCTTC.

This chain's CDR3 is CASSQGQSNEKLFF. The CDR3 DNA sequence: TGCGCCAGCAGCCAAGGACAGAGTAATGAAAAACTGTTTTTT. The chain uses TRBV4-1 and TRBJ1-4; D perhaps matches TRBD1 (5 bases). The CDR3 contains 14 residues. V lost 1 base and J lost 4, with 7 bases in between. Germline V lookup: CDR1 MGHRA, CDR2 YSYEKL.

V gene TRBV4-2 combines with J gene TRBJ1-6, with 12 positions matching TRBD1. J lost 1 base, V lost 3 bases, and 7 bases had no gene match. The CDR3 sequence is 19 residues long. In germline, CDR1 is LGHNA, CDR2 YNFKEQ. CDR3 in DNA: TGTGCCAGCAGCCATATACCGGGACAGGGGGCGTCCTATAATTCACCCCTCCACTTT. It translates to CASSHIPGQGASYNSPLHF.

The rearrangement links TRBV6-1 to TRBJ2-7; D tentatively fits TRBD1 or TRBD2 (5 bases each). CDR3 length: 15 residues. The germline V gene encodes CDR1 MNHNS and CDR2 SASEGT. The V and J ends lost 5 bases and 1 base respectively, with 15 bases between them. The DNA of the CDR3 is TGTGCCAGCAGTCGACCGCTGGGACGGTCCTACGAGCAGTACTTC. Translating gives CASSRPLGRSYEQYF.

V usage is TRBV5-4 and J usage is TRBJ1-2; 8 nucleotides align to TRBD1. Trimming cost V 10 bases and J 4 bases; bases outside gene matches: 9. There are 13 residues in the CDR3. Germline V gene sequence: CDR1 SGHNT, CDR2 YYREEE (reference sequence). The DNA of the CDR3 is TGTGCCGACGACAGGGGTCAACTCTATGGCTACACCTTC. This gives the protein CADDRGQLYGYTF.